This T cell receptor beta chain was obtained from a study of technical replicates of blood from several donors. This table comes from immunoSEQ multiplex PCR, and its TCRdb copy is limited to in-frame clones, with some not included. This table holds roughly 64,000 clones, 80% to 90% found once. The CDR3 is 17 residues long. Trimming took 4 bases from V and 2 from J; bases not matched to a gene: 13. Germline CDR1 is SGHRS and CDR2 is YFSETQ. The sequencing input was PBMCs. The clonotype comes from a human donor in good health. Some clones in this sample may be carry-over from other donors' samples. The chain has TRBV5-1 and TRBJ2-7, with TRBD2 identical over 9 bases. In DNA, the CDR3 is TGCGCCAGCAGCCGGCGCGTATCTAGCGGGGAAACCTACGAGCAGTACTTC. Amino acids: CASSRRVSSGETYEQYF.